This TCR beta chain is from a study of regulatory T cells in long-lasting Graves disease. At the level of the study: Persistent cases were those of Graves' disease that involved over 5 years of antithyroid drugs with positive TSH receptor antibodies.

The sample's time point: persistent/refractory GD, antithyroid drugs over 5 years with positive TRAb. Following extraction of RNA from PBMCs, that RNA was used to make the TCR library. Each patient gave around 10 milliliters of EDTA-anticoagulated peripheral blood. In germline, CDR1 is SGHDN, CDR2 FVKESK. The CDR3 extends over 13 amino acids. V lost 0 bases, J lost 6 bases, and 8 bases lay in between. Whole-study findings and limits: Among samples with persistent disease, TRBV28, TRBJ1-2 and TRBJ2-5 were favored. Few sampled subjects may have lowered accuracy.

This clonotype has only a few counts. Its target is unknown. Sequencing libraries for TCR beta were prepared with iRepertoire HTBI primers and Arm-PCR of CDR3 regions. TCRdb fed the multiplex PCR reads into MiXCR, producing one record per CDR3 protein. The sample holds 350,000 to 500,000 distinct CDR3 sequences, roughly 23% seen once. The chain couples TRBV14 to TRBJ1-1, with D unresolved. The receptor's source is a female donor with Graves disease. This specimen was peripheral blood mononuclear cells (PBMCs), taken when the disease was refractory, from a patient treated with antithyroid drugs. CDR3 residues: CASSQELFAEAFF. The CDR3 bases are TGTGCCAGCAGCCAAGAGTTGTTCGCTGAAGCTTTCTTT.